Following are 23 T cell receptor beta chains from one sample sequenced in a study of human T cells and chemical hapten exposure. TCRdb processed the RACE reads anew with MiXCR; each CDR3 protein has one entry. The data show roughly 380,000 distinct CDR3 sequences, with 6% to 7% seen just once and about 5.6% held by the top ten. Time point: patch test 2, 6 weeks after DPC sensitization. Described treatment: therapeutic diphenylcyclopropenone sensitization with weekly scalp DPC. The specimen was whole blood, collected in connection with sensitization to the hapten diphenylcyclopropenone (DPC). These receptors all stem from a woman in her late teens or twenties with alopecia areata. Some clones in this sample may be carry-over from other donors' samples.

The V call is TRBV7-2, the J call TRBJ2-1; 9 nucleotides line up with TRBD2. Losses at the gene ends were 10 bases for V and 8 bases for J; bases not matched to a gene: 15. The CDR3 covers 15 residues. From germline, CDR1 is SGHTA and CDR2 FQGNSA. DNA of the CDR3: TGTGCCATAACCCCAGCGGGGGGATTCATCGATGAGCAGTTCTTC. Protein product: CAITPAGGFIDEQFF. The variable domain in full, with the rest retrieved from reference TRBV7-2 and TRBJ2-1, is GAGVSQSPSNKVTEKGKDVELRCDPISGHTALYWYRQSLGQGLEFLIYFQGNSAPDKSGLPSDRFSAERTGGSVSTLTIQRTQQEDSAVYLCAITPAGGFIDEQFFGPGTRLTVL.

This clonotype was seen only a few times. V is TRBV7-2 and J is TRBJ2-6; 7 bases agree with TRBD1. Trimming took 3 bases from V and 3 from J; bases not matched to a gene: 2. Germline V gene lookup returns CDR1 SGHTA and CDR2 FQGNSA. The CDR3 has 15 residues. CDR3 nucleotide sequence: TGTGCCAGCAGCTTCGGACAGGTTGGGGCCAACGTCCTGACTTTC. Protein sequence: CASSFGQVGANVLTF.

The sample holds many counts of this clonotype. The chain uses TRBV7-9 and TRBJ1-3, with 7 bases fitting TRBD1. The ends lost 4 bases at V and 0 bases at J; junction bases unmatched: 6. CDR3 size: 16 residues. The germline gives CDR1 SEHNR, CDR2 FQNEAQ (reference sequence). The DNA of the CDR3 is TGTGCCAGCAGCTCGACAGGGCCCATCTCTGGAAACACCATATATTTT. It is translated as CASSSTGPISGNTIYF.

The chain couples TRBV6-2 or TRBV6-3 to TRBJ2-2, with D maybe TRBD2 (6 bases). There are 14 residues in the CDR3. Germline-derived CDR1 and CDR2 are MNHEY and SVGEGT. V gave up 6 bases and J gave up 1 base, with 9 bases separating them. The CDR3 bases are TGTGCCAGCAGATGGGGGGTGAACACCGGGGAGCTGTTTTTT. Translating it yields CASRWGVNTGELFF.

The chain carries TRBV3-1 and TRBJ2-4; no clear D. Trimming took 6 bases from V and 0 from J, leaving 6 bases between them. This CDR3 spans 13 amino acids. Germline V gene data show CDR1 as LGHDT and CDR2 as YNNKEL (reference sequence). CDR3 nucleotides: TGTGCCAGCAGACACCCAGCCAAAAACATTCAGTACTTC. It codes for CASRHPAKNIQYF.

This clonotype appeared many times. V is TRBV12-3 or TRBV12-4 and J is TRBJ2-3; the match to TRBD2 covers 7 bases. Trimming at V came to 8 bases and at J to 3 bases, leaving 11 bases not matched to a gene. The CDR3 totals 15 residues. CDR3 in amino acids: CASLTGGGVTDTQYF. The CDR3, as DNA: TGTGCCAGCCTTACGGGCGGGGGTGTAACAGATACGCAGTATTTT.

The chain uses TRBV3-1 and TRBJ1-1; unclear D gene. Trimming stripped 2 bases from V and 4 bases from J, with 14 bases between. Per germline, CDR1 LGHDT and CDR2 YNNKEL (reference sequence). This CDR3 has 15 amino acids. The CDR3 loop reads CASSQFSGGGTEAFF. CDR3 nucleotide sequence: TGTGCCAGCAGCCAATTCTCGGGAGGCGGCACTGAAGCTTTCTTT.

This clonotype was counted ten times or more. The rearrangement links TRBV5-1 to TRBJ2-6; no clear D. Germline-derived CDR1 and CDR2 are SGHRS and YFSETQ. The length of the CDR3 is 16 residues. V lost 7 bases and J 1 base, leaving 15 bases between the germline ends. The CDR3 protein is CASVLDQPSGANVLTF. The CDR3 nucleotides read TGCGCCAGCGTTTTAGACCAGCCGTCTGGGGCCAACGTCCTGACTTTC.

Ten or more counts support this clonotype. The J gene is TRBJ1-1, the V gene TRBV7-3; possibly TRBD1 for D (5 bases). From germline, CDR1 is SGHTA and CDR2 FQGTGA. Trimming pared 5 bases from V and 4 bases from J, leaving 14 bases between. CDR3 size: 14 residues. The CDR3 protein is CASSPQGGGTEAFF. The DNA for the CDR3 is TGTGCCAGCAGCCCTCAGGGCGGTGGCACTGAAGCTTTCTTT.

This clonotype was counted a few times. In nucleotides, the CDR3 is TGTGCCAGCAGCCAACAGGGCTACTATGGCTACACCTTC. Translation gives CASSQQGYYGYTF. The chain couples TRBV6-2 or TRBV6-3 to TRBJ1-2; a weak D match, TRBD1 (6 bases). Trimming took off 6 bases at V and 3 bases at J, with 11 bases between the two ends. The CDR3 sequence is 13 residues long. CDR1 is MNHEY, CDR2 SVGEGT, per germline.

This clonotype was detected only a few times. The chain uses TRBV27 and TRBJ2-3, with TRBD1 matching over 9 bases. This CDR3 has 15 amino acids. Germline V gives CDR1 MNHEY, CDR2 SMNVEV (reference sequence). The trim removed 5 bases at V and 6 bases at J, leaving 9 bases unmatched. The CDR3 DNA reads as TGTGCCAGCAGTCTACCGGGACAGGGAGCTGATACGCAGTATTTT. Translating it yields CASSLPGQGADTQYF.

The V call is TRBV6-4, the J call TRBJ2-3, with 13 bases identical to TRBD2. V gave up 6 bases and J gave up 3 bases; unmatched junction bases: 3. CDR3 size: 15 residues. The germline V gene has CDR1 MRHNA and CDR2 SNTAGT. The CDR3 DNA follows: TGTGCCAGCAGCGTGACTAGCGGGGGGACAGATACGCAGTATTTT. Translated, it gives CASSVTSGGTDTQYF.

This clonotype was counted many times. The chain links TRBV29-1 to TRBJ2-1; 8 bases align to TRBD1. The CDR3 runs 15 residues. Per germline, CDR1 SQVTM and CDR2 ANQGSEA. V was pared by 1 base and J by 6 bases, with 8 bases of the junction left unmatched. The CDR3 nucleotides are TGCAGCGTTGAAGGGCTGGACAGGGATGCCAATGAGCAGTTCTTC. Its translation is CSVEGLDRDANEQFF.

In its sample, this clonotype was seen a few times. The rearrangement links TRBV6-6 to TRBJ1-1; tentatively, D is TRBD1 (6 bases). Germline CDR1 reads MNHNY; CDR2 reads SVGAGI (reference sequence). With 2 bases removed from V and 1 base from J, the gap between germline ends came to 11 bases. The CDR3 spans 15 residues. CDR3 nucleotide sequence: TGTGCCAGCAGTTACGGGGGCATGAAGAACACTGAAGCTTTCTTT. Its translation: CASSYGGMKNTEAFF.

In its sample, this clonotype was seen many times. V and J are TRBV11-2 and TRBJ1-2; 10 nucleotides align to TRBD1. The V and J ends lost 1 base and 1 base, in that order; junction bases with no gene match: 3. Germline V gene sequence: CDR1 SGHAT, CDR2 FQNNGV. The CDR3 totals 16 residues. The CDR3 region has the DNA TGTGCCAGCAGCTTAGTCGGGACAGGGGTTAACTATGGCTACACCTTC. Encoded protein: CASSLVGTGVNYGYTF.

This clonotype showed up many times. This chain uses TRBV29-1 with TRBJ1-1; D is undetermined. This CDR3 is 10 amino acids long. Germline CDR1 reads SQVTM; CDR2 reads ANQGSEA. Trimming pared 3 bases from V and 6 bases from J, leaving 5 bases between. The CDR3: CSVEEAEAFF. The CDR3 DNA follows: TGCAGCGTTGAGGAGGCTGAAGCTTTCTTT. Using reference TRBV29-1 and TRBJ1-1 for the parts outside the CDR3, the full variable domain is SAVISQKPSRDICQRGTSLTIQCQVDSQVTMMFWYRQQPGQSLTLIATANQGSEATYESGFVIDKFPISRPNLTFSTLTVSNMSPEDSSIYLCSVEEAEAFFGQGTRLTVV.

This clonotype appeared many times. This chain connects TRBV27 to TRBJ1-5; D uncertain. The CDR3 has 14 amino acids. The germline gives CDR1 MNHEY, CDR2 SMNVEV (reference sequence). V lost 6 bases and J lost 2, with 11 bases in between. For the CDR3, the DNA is TGTGCCAGCAGCCTAGGAAGGGGCAATCAGCCCCAGCATTTT. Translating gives CASSLGRGNQPQHF.

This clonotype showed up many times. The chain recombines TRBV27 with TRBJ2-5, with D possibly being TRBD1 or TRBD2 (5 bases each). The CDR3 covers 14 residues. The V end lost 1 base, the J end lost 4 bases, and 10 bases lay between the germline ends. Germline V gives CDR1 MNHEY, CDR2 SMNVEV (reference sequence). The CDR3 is CASSLWGGGETQYF. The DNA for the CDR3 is TGTGCCAGCAGTTTATGGGGTGGGGGAGAGACCCAGTACTTC.

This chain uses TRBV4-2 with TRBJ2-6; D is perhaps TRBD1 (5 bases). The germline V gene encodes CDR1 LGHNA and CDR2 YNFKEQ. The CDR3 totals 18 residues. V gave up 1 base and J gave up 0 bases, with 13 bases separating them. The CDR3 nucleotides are TGTGCCAGCAGCCAAGTACAAGAAGGGGTCTCTGGGGCCAACGTCCTGACTTTC. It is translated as CASSQVQEGVSGANVLTF.

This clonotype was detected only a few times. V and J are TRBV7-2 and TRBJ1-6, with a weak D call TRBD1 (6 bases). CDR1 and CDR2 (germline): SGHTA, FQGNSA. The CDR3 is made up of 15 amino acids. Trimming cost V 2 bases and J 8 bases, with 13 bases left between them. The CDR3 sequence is CASSLSGASDSPLHF. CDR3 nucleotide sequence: TGTGCCAGCAGCTTATCGGGGGCGTCAGATTCACCCCTCCACTTT.

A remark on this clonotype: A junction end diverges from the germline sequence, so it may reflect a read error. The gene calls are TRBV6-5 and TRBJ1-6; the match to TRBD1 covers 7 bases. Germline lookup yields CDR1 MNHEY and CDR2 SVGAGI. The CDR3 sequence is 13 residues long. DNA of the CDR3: TGCGCGTCTTCTGGGACAGAGAATTCACCCCTCCGCTTT. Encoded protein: CASSGTENSPLRF.

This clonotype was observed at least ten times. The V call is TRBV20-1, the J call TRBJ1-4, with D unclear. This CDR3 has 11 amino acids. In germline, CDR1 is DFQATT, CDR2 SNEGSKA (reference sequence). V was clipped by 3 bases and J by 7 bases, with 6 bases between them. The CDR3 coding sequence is TGCAGTGCTAGTCAATCTGAAAAACTGTTTTTT. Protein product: CSASQSEKLFF.

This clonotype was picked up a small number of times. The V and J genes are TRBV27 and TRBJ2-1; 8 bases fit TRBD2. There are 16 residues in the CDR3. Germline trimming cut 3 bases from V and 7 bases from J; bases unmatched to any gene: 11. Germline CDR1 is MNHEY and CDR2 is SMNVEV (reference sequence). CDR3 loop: CASSFPRTSGLNEQFF. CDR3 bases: TGTGCCAGCAGTTTCCCCCGAACTAGCGGATTAAATGAGCAGTTCTTC.